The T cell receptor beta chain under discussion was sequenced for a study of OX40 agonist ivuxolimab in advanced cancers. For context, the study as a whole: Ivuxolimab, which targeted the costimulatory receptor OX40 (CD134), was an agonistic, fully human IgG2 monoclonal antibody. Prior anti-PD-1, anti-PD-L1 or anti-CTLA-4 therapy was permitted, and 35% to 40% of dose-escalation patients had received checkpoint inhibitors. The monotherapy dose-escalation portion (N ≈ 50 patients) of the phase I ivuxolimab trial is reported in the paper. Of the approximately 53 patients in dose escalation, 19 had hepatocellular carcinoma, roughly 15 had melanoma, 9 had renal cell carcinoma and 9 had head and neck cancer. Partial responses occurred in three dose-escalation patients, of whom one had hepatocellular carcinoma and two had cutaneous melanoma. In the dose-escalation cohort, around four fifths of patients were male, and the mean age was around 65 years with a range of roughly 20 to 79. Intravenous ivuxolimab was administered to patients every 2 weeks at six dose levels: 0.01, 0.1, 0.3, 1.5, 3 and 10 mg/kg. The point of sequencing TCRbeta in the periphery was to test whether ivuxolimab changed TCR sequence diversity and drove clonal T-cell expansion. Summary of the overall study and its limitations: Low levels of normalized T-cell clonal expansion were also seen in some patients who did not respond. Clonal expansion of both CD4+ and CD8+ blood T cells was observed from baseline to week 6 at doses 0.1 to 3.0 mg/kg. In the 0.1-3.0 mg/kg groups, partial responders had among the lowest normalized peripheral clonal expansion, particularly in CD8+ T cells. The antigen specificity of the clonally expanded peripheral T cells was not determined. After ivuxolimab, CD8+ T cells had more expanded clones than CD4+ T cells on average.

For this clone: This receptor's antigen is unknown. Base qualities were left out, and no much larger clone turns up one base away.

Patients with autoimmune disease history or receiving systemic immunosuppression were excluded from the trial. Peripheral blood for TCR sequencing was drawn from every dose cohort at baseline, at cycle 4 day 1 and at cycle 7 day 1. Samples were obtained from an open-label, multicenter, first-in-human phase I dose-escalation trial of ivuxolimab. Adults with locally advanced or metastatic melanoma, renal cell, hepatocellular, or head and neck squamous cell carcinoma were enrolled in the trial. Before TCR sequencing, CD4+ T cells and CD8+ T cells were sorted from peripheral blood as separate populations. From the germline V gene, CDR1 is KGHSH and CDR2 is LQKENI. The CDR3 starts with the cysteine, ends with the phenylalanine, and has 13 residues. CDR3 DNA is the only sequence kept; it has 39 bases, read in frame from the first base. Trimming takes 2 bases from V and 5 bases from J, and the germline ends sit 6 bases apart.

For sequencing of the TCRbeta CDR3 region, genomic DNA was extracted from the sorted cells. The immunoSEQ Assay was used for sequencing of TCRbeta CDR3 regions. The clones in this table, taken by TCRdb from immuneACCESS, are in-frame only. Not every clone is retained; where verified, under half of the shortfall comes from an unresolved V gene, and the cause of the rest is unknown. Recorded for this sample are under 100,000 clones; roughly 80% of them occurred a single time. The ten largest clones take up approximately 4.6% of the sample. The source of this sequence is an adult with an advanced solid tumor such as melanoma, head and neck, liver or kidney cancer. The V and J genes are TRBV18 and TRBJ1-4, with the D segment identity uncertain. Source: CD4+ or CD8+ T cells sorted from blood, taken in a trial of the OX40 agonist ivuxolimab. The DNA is TGTGCCAGCTCACCAAGGGAGAATGAAAAACTGTTTTTT. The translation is CASSPRENEKLFF.